Below, 5 T cell receptor beta chains from the same sample are listed, as sequenced in a study of metastatic and nonmetastatic thyroid tumors. MiXCR reprocessed the PCR reads for TCRdb. The sample contains roughly 72,000 clones, more than 15% of which appear only once. All patients were treatment-naive before thyroid surgery. Sequencing used blood. These receptors were collected from a female donor with papillary thyroid cancer or a benign thyroid nodule (not recorded which). Some clones in this sample may be carry-over from other donors' samples.

This clone came up many times. This rearrangement joins TRBV11-2 to TRBJ2-1; 9 bases fit TRBD2. The CDR3 loop spans 16 amino acids. Germline V gives CDR1 SGHAT, CDR2 FQNNGV. The junction had 6 bases not matched to a gene; V was cut back by 4 bases and J by 2 bases. The CDR3 reads CASSSPGGRAYNEQFF. The CDR3 DNA reads as TGTGCCAGCAGCTCCCCTGGCGGGAGGGCCTACAATGAGCAGTTCTTC.

This clone was observed at least ten times. This rearrangement joins TRBV6-5 to TRBJ1-3; tentative D call: TRBD1 (6 bases). The CDR3 consists of 15 residues. The germline V gene has CDR1 MNHEY and CDR2 SVGAGI. The V gene lost 2 bases and the J gene lost 7 bases, with 15 bases spanning the gap. The CDR3: CASSYQGTSPNTIYF. CDR3 DNA sequence: TGTGCCAGCAGTTACCAGGGGACATCTCCGAACACCATATATTTT.

This clone was recorded a few times. Just one base apart from a much larger clone, this may be a read error. The V and J genes are TRBV6-5 and TRBJ2-1, with a possible D match to TRBD2 (5 bases). The germline V gene encodes CDR1 MNHEY and CDR2 SVGAGI. The CDR3 has 16 residues. The CDR3, as DNA: TGTGCCAGCAGTTACGAGGGCGGGCACTCCTACAACGAGCAGTTCTTC. This encodes CASSYEGGHSYNEQFF.

V is TRBV5-6 and J is TRBJ2-6; 15 bases fit TRBD2. V lost 4 bases to trimming and J lost 2 bases; unmatched junction nucleotides: 7. The germline CDR1 and CDR2 sequences are SGHDT and YYEEEE. The CDR3 is made up of 19 amino acids. CDR3 in DNA: TGTGCCAGCAGCCGGAGGACTAGCGGGAGGGCCGCTGGGGCCAACGTCCTGACTTTC. Residues: CASSRRTSGRAAGANVLTF.

The chain couples TRBV11-1 to TRBJ1-3; D remains ambiguous. CDR3 length: 16 amino acids. Germline CDR1 and CDR2: SGHAT and FQDESV (reference sequence). V was pared by 1 base and J by 4 bases, with 14 bases between. The chain's CDR3 is CASSLGEAFMGNTIYF. The CDR3 bases are TGTGCCAGCAGCTTAGGGGAAGCTTTTATGGGAAACACCATATATTTT.